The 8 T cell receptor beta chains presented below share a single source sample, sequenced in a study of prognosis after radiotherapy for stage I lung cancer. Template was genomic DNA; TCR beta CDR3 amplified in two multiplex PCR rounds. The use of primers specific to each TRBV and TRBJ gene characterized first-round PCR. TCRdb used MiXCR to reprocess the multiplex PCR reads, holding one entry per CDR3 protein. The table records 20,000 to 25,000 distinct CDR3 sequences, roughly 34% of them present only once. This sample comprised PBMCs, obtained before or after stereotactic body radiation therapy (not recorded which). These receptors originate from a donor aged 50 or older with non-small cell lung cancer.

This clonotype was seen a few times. CDR3 in amino acids: CASSLTSGSYNEQFF. CDR3 bases: TGTGCCAGCAGCTTAACTAGCGGGAGCTACAATGAGCAGTTCTTC. The chain combines TRBV5-4 with TRBJ2-1; 11 positions match TRBD2. Germline V gene sequence: CDR1 SGHNT, CDR2 YYREEE (reference sequence). The ends lost 2 bases at V and 3 bases at J; junction bases unmatched: 1. The CDR3 is 15 amino acids.

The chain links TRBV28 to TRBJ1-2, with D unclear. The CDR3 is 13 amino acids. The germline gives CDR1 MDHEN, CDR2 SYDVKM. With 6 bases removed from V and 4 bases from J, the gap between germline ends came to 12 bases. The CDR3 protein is CASSDLAGYGYTF. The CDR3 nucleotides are TGTGCCAGCAGCGACCTCGCCGGCTATGGCTACACCTTC.

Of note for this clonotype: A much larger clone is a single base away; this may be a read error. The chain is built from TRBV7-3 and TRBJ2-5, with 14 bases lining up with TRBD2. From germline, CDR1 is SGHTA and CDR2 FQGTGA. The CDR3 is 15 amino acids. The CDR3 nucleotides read TGTGCCAGCAGCTTAGGACTAGCGGGAGGAGAGACCAAGTACTTC. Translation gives CASSLGLAGGETKYF.

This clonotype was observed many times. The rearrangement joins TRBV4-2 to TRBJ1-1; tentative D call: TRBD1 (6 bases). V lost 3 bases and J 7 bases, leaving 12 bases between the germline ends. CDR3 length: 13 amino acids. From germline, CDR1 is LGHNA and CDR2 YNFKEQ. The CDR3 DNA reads TGTGCCAGCAGCCACCCCGGACAGAATGAAGCTTTCTTT. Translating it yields CASSHPGQNEAFF.

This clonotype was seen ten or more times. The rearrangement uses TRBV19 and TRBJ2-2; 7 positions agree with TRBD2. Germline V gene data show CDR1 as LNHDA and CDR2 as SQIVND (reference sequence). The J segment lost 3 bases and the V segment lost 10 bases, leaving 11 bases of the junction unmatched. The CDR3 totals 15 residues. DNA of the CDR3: TGTGCCACGACCGGACGGGAGGCTTACACCGGGGAGCTGTTTTTT. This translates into CATTGREAYTGELFF.

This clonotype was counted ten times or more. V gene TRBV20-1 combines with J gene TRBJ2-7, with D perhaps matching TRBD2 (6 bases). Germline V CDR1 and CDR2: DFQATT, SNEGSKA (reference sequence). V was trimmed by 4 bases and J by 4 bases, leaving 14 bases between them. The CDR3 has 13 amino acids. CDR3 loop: CSAIPTGEYEQYF. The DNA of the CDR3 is TGCAGTGCTATCCCGACGGGGGAGTACGAGCAGTACTTC.

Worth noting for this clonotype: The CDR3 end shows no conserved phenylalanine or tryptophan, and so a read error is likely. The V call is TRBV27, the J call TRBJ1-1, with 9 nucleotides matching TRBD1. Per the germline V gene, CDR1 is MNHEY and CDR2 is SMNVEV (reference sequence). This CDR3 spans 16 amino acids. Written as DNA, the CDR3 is TGTACCACAGCAGGACAGGGGCGGATGAGGAACACTGAAGCTTTCCTT. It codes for CTTAGQGRMRNTEAFL.

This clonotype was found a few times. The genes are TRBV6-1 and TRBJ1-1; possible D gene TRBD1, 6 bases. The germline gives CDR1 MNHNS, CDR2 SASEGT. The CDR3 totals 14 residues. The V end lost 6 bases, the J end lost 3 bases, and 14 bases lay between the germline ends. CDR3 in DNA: TGTGCCAGCAGACAGGGTTTCAGGGACACTGAAGCTTTCTTT. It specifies CASRQGFRDTEAFF.